This TCR beta chain was retrieved from a study of T-cell reconstitution after alpha-beta-depleted transplantation in children. General observations from the study: Hyperexpanded clones declined; after one year, newly produced T cells mostly supplied diversity. From surviving recipient T cells and thymic progenitors came the high day-60 TCRbeta diversity observed in some patients. The origin of alpha-beta T cells about two months after transplant was reportedly several hundred expanded graft clones.

V lost 5 bases, J lost 5 bases, and 21 bases lay in between. Germline V gene sequence: CDR1 SEHNR, CDR2 FQNEAQ (reference sequence). The CDR3 consists of 16 residues. Preparation of the TCRbeta library was carried out with unique molecular identifiers. TCRdb fed the PCR reads into MiXCR, producing one record per CDR3 protein. The data hold 550,000 to 600,000 distinct CDR3 sequences, with more than 20% observed a single time. In regard to this clonotype: Its target is not known.

Sequencing was performed on PBMCs, mostly from graft donor cells, taken 360 days after TCRalphabeta/CD19-depleted stem cell transplant. V is TRBV7-9 and J is TRBJ1-1, with a weak D call TRBD1 (6 bases). The receptor was isolated from a boy less than two years old who had a stem cell transplant for acute myeloid leukemia, so the T cells may come from the graft donor. The chain's CDR3 is CASSAYPRGPRTEAFF. The DNA of the CDR3 is TGTGCCAGCAGCGCATACCCCAGGGGTCCGCGGACTGAAGCTTTCTTT.